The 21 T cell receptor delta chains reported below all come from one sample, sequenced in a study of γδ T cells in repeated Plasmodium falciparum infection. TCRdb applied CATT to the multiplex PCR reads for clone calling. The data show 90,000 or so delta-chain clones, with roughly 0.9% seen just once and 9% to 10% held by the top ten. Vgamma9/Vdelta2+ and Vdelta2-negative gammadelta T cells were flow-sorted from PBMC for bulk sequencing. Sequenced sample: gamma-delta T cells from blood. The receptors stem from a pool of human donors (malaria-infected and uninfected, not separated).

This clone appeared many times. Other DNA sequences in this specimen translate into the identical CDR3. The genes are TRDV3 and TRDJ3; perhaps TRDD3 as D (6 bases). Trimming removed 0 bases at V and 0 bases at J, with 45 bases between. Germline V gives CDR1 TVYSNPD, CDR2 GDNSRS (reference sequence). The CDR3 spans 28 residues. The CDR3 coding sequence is TGTGCCTTTAGGCCTAACCCACCAGACGGAAAAGCAATCTGGGGATGGGTGGGCTGCTCCTGGGACACCCGACAGATGTTTTTC. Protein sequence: CAFRPNPPDGKAIWGWVGCSWDTRQMFF.

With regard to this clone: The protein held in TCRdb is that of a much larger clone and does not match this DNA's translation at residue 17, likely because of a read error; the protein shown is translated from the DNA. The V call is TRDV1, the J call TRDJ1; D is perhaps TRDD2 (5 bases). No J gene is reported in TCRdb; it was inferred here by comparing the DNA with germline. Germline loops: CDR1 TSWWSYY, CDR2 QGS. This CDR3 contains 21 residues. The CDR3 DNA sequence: TGTGCTCTTGGGGAACTACTATTCGCCTACGTTGTTCCGCAGTACACCGGTAAACTCATCTTT. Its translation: CALGELLFAYVVPQYTGKLIF.

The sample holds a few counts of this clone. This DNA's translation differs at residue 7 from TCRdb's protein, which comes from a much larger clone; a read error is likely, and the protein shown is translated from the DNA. Written as DNA, the CDR3 is TGTGCCTGTGACACCCTACCGGGGGATACCTCCTGGGACACCCGACAGATGTTTTTC. Residues: CACDTLPGDTSWDTRQMFF. The chain employs TRDV2 and TRDJ3; TRDD3 aligns across 9 bases. TCRdb offers no J gene call, so here the DNA was matched to germline to obtain one. Per the germline V gene, CDR1 is GEAIGNYY and CDR2 is EKD. This CDR3 spans 19 amino acids. Losses at the gene ends were 0 bases for V and 0 bases for J; bases not matched to a gene: 5.

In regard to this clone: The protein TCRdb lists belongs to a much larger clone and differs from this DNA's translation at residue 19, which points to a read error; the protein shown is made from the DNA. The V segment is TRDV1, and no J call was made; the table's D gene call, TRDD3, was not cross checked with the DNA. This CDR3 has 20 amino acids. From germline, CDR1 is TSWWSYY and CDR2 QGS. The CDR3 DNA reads TGTGCTCTTGGGGAACCCAAAGGCTCTTCCCCCTTAACTGACACCGATAAACTCACCTTT. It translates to CALGEPKGSSPLTDTDKLTF.

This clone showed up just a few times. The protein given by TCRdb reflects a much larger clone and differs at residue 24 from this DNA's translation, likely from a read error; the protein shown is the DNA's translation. CDR3 sequence (DNA): TGTGCTCTTGGGGGAACTAAAGTCCAAAAGGGGGATACGCTTAGGGAGTTCTCCTGGGACACCCGACAGATATTTTTC. Its translation: CALGGTKVQKGDTLREFSWDTRQIFF. The J gene is TRDJ3, the V gene TRDV1; 10 nucleotides align to TRDD3. CDR1 and CDR2 (germline): TSWWSYY, QGS. The CDR3 consists of 26 residues.

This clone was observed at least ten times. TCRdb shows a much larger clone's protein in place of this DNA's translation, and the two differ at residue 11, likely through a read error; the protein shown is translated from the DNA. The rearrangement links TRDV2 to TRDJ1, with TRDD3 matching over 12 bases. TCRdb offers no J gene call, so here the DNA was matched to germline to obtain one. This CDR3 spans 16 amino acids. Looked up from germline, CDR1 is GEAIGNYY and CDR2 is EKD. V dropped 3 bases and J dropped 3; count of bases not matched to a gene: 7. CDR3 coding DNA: TGTGCCTGTGACCTACTGGGGGATACAGGTGCCGATAAACTCATCTTT. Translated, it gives CACDLLGDTGADKLIF.

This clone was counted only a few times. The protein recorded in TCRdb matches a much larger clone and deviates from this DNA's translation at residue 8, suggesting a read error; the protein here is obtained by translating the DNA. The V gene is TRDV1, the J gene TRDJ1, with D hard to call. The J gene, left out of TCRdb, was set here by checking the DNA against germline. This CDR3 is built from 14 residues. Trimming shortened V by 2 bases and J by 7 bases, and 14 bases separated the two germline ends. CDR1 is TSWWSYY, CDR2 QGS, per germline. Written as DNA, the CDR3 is TGTGCTCTTGGGGAAAAAAGGGGTCATGGTAAACTCATCTTT. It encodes CALGEKRGHGKLIF.

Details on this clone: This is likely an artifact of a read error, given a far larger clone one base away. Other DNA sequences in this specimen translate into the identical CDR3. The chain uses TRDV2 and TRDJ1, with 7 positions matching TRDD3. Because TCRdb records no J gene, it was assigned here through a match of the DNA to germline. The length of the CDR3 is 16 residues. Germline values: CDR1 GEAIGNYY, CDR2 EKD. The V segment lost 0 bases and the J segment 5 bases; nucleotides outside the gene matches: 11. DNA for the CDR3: TGTGCCTGTGACACCCTCGGGGATAAGGTGGCTGATAAACTCATCTTT. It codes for CACDTLGDKVADKLIF.

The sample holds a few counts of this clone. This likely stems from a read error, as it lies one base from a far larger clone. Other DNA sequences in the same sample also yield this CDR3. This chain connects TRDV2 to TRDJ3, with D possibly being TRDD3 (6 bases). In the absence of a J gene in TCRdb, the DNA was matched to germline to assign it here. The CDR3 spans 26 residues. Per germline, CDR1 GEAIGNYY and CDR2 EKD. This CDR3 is CACDPISLQSPGDHLRNSWDTRQMFF. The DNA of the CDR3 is TGCGCCTGTGACCCGATTTCCCTTCAATCACCTGGGGACCACCTAAGAAACTCCTGGGACACCCGACAGATGTTTTTC.

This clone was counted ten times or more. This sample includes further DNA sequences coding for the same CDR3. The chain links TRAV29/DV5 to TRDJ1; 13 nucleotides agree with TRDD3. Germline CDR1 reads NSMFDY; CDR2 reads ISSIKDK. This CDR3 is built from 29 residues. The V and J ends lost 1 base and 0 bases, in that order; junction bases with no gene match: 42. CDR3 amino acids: CAASSGPFPIPYWGIRVLWNCKYTDKLIF. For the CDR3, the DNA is TGTGCAGCAAGCTCTGGCCCTTTTCCTATACCGTACTGGGGGATACGCGTATTGTGGAATTGTAAGTACACCGATAAACTCATCTTT. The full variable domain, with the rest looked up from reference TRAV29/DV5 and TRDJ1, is DQQVKQNSPSLSVQEGRISILNCDYTNSMFDYFLWYKKYPAEGPTFLISISSIKDKNEDGRFTVFLNKSAKHLSLHIVPSQPGDSAVYFCAASSGPFPIPYWGIRVLWNCKYTDKLIFGKGTRVTVEP.

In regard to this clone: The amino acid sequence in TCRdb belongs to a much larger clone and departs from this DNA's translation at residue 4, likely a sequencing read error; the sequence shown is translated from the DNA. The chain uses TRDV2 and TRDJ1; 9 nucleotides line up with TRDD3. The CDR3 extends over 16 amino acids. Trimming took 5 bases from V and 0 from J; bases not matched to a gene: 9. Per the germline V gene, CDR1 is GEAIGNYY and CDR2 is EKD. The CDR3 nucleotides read TGTGCCTGTGTCCCACTACTGGGGGAAAACACCGATAAACTCATCTTT. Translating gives CACVPLLGENTDKLIF.

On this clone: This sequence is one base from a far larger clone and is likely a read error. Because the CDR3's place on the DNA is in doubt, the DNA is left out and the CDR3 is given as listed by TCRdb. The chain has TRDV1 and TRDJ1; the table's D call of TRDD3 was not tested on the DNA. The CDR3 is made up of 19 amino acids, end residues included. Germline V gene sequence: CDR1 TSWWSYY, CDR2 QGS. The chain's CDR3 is CALGEWWGLGAPYTDKLIF.

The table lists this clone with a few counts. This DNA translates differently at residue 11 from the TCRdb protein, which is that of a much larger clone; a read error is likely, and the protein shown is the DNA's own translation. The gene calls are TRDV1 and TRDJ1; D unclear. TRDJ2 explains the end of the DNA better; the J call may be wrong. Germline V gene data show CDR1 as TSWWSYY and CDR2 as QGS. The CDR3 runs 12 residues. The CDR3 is CALGERRHKLFF. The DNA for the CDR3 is TGTGCTCTTGGGGAACGTCGACATAAACTCTTCTTT.

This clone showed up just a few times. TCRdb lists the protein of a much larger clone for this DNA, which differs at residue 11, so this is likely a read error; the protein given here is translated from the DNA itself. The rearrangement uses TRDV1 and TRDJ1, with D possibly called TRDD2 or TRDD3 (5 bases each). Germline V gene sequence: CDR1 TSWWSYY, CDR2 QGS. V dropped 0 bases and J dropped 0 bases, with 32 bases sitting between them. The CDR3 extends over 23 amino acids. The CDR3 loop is CALGELLRWGQSLELKYTDKLIF. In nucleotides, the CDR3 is TGTGCTCTTGGGGAACTCCTTCGTTGGGGTCAGTCGCTCGAACTAAAGTACACCGATAAACTCATCTTT.

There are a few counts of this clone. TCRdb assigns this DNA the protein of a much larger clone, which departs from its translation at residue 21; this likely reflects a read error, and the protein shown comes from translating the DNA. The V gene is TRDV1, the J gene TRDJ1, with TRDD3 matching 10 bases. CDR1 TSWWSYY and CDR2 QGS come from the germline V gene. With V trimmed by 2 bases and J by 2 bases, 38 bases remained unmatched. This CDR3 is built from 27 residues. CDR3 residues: CALGESEDPTPSSGDTRIGWETDKLIF. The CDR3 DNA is TGTGCTCTTGGGGAAAGTGAGGATCCTACGCCCTCTTCGGGGGATACGCGTATAGGATGGGAGACCGATAAACTCATCTTT.

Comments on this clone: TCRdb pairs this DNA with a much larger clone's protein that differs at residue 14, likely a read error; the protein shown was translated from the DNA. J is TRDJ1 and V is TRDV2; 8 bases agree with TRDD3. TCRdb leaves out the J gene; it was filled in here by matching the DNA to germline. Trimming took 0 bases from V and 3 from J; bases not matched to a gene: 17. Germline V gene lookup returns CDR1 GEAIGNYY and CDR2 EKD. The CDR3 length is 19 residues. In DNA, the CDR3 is TGTGCCTGTGACACCTCGTACTGGGGGCCTAAAAAAGTCGCCGATAAACTCATCTTT. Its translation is CACDTSYWGPKKVADKLIF.

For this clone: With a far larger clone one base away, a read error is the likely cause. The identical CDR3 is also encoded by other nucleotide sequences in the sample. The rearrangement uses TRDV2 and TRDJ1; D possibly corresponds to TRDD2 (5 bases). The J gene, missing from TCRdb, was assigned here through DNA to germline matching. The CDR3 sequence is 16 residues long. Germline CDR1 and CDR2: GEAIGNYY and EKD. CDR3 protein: CACDLLSSGYTDKLIF. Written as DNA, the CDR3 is TGCGCCTGTGACCTACTATCTTCCGGGTACACCGATAAACTCATCTTT.

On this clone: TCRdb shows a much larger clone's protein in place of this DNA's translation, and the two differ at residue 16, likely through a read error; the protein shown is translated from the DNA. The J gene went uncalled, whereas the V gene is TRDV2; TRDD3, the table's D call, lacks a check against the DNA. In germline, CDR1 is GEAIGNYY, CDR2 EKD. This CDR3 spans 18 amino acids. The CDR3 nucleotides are TGTGCCTGTGACACGGTGGGGGACCCGCCGAATAAGACAGCACAACCCTTCTTT. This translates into CACDTVGDPPNKTAQPFF.

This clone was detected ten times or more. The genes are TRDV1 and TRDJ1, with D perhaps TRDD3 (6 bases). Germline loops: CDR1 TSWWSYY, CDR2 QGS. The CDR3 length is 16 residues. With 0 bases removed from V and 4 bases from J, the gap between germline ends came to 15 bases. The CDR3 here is CALGELILGGDDKLIF. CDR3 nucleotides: TGTGCTCTTGGGGAACTTATACTTGGGGGGGACGATAAACTCATCTTT.

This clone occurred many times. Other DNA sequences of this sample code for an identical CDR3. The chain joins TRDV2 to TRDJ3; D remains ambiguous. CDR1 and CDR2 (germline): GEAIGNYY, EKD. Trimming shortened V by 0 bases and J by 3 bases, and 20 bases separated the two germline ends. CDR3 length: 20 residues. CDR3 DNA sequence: TGTGCCTGTGACACCGTAGGAGGGGCTGGAACTCACTGGGACACCCGACAGATGTTTTTC. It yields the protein CACDTVGGAGTHWDTRQMFF.

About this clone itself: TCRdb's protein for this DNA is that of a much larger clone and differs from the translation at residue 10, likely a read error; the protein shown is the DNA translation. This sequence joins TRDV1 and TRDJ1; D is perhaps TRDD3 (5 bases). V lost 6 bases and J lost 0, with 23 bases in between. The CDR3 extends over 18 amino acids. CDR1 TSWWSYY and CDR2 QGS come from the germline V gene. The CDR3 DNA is TGTGCTCTTGGCGAGGGGGGGGGTTTCGAGATATACACCGATAAACTCATCTTT. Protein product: CALGEGGGFEIYTDKLIF.